What follows are 9 T cell receptor beta chains derived from one specimen sequenced in a study of high-grade serous ovarian cancer treatment subgroups (dated by TCRdb to the early 2020s). The tumor samples were collected prior to definitive surgery or chemotherapy. Receptor libraries were prepared by the immunoSEQ multiplex PCR assay. TCRdb re-hosts the immuneACCESS table, in-frame sequences only. Its copies lack some clones; in the studies checked, an unresolved V gene accounts for under half of them, and the cause for the rest is not known. Within this sample are approximately 2,100 clones, with around 75% of them counted one time only. Of the sample, 6.5% to 9% is held by the ten largest clones. The sequenced material came from tumor tissue. Every receptor here comes from a human donor with high-grade serous ovarian cancer.

This clone came up a few times. The rearrangement uses TRBV2 and TRBJ2-6; perhaps D is TRBD1 or TRBD2 (5 bases each). The CDR3 loop spans 17 amino acids. Germline CDR1 is SNHLY and CDR2 is FYNNEI. V dropped 3 bases and J dropped 0 bases, with 12 bases sitting between them. CDR3 sequence: CASSEGPFVSGANVLTF. The CDR3 DNA reads as TGTGCCAGCAGTGAGGGACCTTTTGTCTCTGGGGCCAACGTCCTGACTTTC. The whole variable domain, filled in from reference TRBV2 and TRBJ2-6, reads EPEVTQTPSHQVTQMGQEVILRCVPISNHLYFYWYRQILGQKVEFLVSFYNNEISEKSEIFDDQFSVERPDGSNFTLKIRSTKLEDSAMYFCASSEGPFVSGANVLTFGAGSRLTVL.

The rearrangement uses TRBV2 and TRBJ1-2; D is undetermined. V lost 1 base and J lost 7, with 10 bases in between. Germline V lookup: CDR1 SNHLY, CDR2 FYNNEI. This CDR3 spans 13 amino acids. The CDR3 bases are TGTGCCAGCAGTGAAGAGGGATGGAGTGGCTACACCTTC. Protein sequence: CASSEEGWSGYTF.

The J gene is TRBJ2-3, the V gene TRBV19; 8 bases match TRBD2. Losses at the gene ends were 3 bases for V and 2 bases for J; bases not matched to a gene: 4. Germline V gives CDR1 LNHDA, CDR2 SQIVND (reference sequence). The CDR3 is 15 residues long. CDR3 in DNA: TGTGCCAGTAGTATCGTCGGGGGGGTCACAGATACGCAGTATTTT. It translates to CASSIVGGVTDTQYF.

The chain combines TRBV2 with TRBJ2-1; 11 bases align to TRBD1. The CDR3 spans 14 residues. The J segment lost 3 bases and the V segment lost 7 bases, leaving 2 bases of the junction unmatched. The germline gives CDR1 SNHLY, CDR2 FYNNEI. The CDR3 DNA follows: TGTGCCAGCACCGGGACAGGGGGCTACAATGAGCAGTTCTTC. Translating it yields CASTGTGGYNEQFF.

The chain is built from TRBV7-2 and TRBJ2-3; D gene uncertain. The CDR3 is 16 residues long. V was cut by 2 bases and J by 2 bases, with 14 bases left in between. The germline V gene encodes CDR1 SGHTA and CDR2 FQGNSA. CDR3 coding DNA: TGTGCCAGCAGCTTATACTTTTCGCCTAACACAGATACGCAGTATTTT. Amino acid sequence: CASSLYFSPNTDTQYF.

This clone has only one observation. V usage is TRBV27 and J usage is TRBJ1-1; D gene unclear. V was cut by 6 bases and J by 0 bases, with 14 bases left in between. CDR1 is MNHEY and CDR2 is SMNVEV in the germline V gene (reference sequence). The CDR3 extends over 15 amino acids. CDR3 protein: CASSPSAFMNTEAFF. The CDR3 DNA sequence: TGTGCCAGCAGCCCTTCGGCCTTTATGAACACTGAAGCTTTCTTT.

The genes are TRBV6-1 and TRBJ1-4, with 9 bases lining up with TRBD1. Trimming took 4 bases from V and 5 from J; bases not matched to a gene: 8. The CDR3 is 16 residues long. Germline V gives CDR1 MNHNS, CDR2 SASEGT. The CDR3: CASSGVRGQGNEKLFF. The CDR3 region has the DNA TGTGCCAGCAGTGGGGTTAGAGGACAGGGGAATGAAAAACTGTTTTTT.

This clone was detected only a few times. V usage is TRBV7-8 and J usage is TRBJ1-5; D is unresolved. Germline V gene data show CDR1 as SGHVS and CDR2 as FQNEAQ. CDR3 length: 12 amino acids. V was clipped by 3 bases and J by 6 bases, with 6 bases between them. CDR3 nucleotides: TGTGCCAGCAGCTTCGGAGGTCAGCCCCAGCATTTT. Translation: CASSFGGQPQHF.

This chain uses TRBV11-3 with TRBJ2-3; D may be TRBD2 (7 bases). The germline gives CDR1 SGHNT, CDR2 YENEEA. Trimming removed 3 bases at V and 2 bases at J, with 15 bases between. CDR3 length: 16 amino acids. The CDR3: CASSLGASGLTDTQYF. The CDR3 DNA follows: TGTGCCAGCAGCTTGGGGGCTAGCGGACTCACAGATACGCAGTATTTT.